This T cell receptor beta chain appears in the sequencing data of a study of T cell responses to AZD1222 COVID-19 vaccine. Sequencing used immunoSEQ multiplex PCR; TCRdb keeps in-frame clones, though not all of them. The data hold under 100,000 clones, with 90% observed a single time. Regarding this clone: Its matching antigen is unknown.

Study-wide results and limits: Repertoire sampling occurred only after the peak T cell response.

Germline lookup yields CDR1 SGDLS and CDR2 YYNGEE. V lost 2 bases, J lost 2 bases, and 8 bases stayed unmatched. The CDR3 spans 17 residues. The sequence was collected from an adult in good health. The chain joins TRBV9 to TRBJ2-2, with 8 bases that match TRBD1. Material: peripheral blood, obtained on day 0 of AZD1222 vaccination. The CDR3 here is CASSVARTGINTGELFF. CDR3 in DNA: TGTGCCAGCAGCGTTGCGAGGACAGGGATCAACACCGGGGAGCTGTTTTTT.